This TCR beta chain was observed in a study of spatial heterogeneity in lung cancer. Study information: There were consistently more beta-chain sequences detected than alpha-chain sequences. Raw reads showed each unique TCR and UMI combination turning up more than ten times on average. Study results and caveats: There were more appearances of ubiquitous expanded tumor TCRs in blood at resection than at follow-up.

Regarding this clonotype: What it recognizes is unknown.

Time point here: sample taken at primary tumor resection. Sequencing was performed on whole RNA extracted from tumor and nontumor lung tissue, or from frozen PBMC, and the material was left unsorted. A unique molecular identifier was attached to every TCR cDNA molecule. TCRdb reprocessed the 5' RACE reads with MiXCR, giving one entry per CDR3 protein. Of about 56,000 distinct CDR3 sequences in the sample, 7.5% to 9% were seen once. The CDR3 is made up of 14 amino acids. The germline gives CDR1 SGHRS, CDR2 YFSETQ. Trimming shortened V by 2 bases and J by 5 bases, and 13 bases separated the two germline ends.

The chain uses TRBV5-1 and TRBJ2-5; maybe TRBD1 (6 bases). Sequenced here: PBMCs, sampled at surgery. This receptor was taken from a female donor with early-stage non-small cell lung cancer. The CDR3 reads CASSLQGFQETQYF. CDR3 sequence (DNA): TGCGCCAGCAGCTTACAGGGTTTCCAGGAGACCCAGTACTTC.